This note documents a single T cell receptor (beta chain) sequence. This specimen comes from a study of blood T cell repertoires in COVID-19. The V segment lost 5 bases and the J segment 6 bases; nucleotides outside the gene matches: 9. Germline V gene data show CDR1 as SGHNT and CDR2 as YENEEA. The CDR3 contains 16 residues. Here immunoSEQ multiplex PCR was the method, and the copy in TCRdb shows in-frame clones only, minus some. The sample holds fewer than 110,000 clones, just over 85% seen once. The sample taken for sequencing was peripheral blood. The chain carries TRBV11-3 and TRBJ2-3; 12 bases match TRBD2. This receptor was obtained from a human donor in a cohort sampled during active COVID-19. The CDR3 nucleotides read TGTGCCAGCAGCCCTGGACTAGCGGGGAGTAGGGATACGCAGTATTTT. Amino acid sequence: CASSPGLAGSRDTQYF. The full variable domain, completed using reference TRBV11-3 and TRBJ2-3, is EAGVVQSPRYKIIEKKQPVAFWCNPISGHNTLYWYLQNLGQGPELLIRYENEEAVDDSQLPKDRFSAERLKGVDSTLKIQPAELGDSAVYLCASSPGLAGSRDTQYFGPGTRLTVL.